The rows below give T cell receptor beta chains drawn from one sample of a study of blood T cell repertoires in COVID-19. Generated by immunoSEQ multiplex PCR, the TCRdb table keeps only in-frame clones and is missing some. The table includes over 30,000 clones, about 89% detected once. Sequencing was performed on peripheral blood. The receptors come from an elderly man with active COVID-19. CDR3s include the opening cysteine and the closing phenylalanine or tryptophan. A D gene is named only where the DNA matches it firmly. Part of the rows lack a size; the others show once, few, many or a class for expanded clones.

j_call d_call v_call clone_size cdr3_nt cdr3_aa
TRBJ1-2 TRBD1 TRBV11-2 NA TGTGCCAGCAGCTCTCCCGACAGGGTATACGGCTACACCTTC CASSSPDRVYGYTF
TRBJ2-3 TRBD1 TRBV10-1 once TGCGCCAGCAGTTTGGACAGGCTAAACACAGATACGCAGTATTTT CASSLDRLNTDTQYF
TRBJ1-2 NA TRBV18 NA TGTGCCAGCTCACCCAGGGCGACTCCCAATTATGGCTACACCTTC CASSPRATPNYGYTF
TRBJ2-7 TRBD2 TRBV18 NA TGTGCCAGCTCGTCTTCTAGCGGGAACTACGAGCAGTACTTC CASSSSSGNYEQYF
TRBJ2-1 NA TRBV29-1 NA TGCAGCGTTGGTTTTATTAACAGGAACAATGAGCAGTTCTTC CSVGFINRNNEQFF
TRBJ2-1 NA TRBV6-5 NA TGTGCCAGCAGTTCCCATCTCAGCTCCTACAATGAGCAGTTCTTC CASSSHLSSYNEQFF
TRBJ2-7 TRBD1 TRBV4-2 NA TGTGCCAGCAGCCAAGGGGACAGGGACTACGAGCAGTACTTC CASSQGDRDYEQYF
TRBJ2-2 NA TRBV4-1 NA TGCGCCAGCAGCCTTACAGATAACACCGGGGAGCTGTTTTTT CASSLTDNTGELFF
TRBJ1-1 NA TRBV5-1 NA TGCGCCAGCAGCGGGGGCCCAGGGAACACTGAAGCTTTCTTT CASSGGPGNTEAFF
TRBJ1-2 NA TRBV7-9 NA TGTGCCAGCAGCTTAGCACCAGGGTTGGGCTACACCTTC CASSLAPGLGYTF
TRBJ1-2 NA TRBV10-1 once TGCGCCAGCAGTTCGGACAGTAACTATGGCTACACCTTC CASSSDSNYGYTF
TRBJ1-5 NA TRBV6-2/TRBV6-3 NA TGTGCCAGCAGTTCCAGGGTTAGCAATCAGCCCCAGCATTTT CASSSRVSNQPQHF
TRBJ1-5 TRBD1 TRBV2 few TGTGCCAGCAAGGGACAGGGCAATCAGCCCCAGCATTTT CASKGQGNQPQHF
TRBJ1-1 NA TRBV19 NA TGTGCCAGTATGCGGACTGACACTGAAGCTTTCTTT CASMRTDTEAFF
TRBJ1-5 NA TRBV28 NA TGTGCCAGCCAAGGCGGGGGGTGGGGTCAGCCCCAGCATTTT CASQGGGWGQPQHF
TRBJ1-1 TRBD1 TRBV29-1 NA TGCAGCGTTGACCCGACAGGGGATAACACTGAAGCTTTCTTT CSVDPTGDNTEAFF
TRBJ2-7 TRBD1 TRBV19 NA TGTGCCAGTAGTACCAAGGGACAGGGAACCTACGAGCAGTACTTC CASSTKGQGTYEQYF
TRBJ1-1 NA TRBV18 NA TGTGCCAGCTCACCCGACAGCGTTAACACTGAAGCTTTCTTT CASSPDSVNTEAFF
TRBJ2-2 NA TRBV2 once TGTGCCAGCAGCATACAGGGAACCGGGGAGCTGTTTTTT CASSIQGTGELFF
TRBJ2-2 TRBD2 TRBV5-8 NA TGTGCCAGCAGAAAAGGACTAGCGGGATTTGACACCGGGGAGCTGTTTTTT CASRKGLAGFDTGELFF
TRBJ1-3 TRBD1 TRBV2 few TGTGCCAGCAGGAAACGACCGGGACAGGAATTCGGAAACACCATATATTTT CASRKRPGQEFGNTIYF
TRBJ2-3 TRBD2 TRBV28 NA TGTGCCAGCAGCCTCCAGGCGGGACTAGGATTCACAGATACGCAGTATTTT CASSLQAGLGFTDTQYF
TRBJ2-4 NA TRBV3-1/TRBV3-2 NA TGTGCCAGCAGCCAGCGGAAACGTAACATTCAGTACTTC CASSQRKRNIQYF
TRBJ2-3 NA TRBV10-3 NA TGTGCCATCAGCTCAGGGGGCACAGATACGCAGTATTTT CAISSGGTDTQYF
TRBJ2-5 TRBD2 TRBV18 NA TGTGCCAGCTCACCACCGTCTCGGGAGGGCCGAGAGACCCAGTACTTC CASSPPSREGRETQYF
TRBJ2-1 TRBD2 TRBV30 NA TGTGCCTGGAGTTCCGGGACTAGTCTGTTCTTC CAWSSGTSLFF
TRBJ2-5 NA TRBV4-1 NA TGCGCCAGCAGCCAGTGGCAGCAAGAGACCCAGTACTTC CASSQWQQETQYF
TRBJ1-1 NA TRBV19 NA TGTGCCAGTAGTATACATGGGAGCAACACTGAAGCTTTCTTT CASSIHGSNTEAFF
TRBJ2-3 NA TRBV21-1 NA TGTGCCAGCAAATCCCGGGAGGGAACAGATACGCAGTATTTT CASKSREGTDTQYF
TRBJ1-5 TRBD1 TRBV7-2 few TGTGCCAGCAGCTTCGGGACAGGGGGCAATCAGCCCCAGCATTTT CASSFGTGGNQPQHF
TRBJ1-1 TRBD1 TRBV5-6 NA TGTGCCAGCAGCTACCGGGGGACAGGTTTTGGCACTGAAGCTTTCTTT CASSYRGTGFGTEAFF
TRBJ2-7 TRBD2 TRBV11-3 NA TGTGCCAGCAGCCGCCAAGCGGGGAAGGAGCAGTACTTC CASSRQAGKEQYF
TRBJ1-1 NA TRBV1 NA TGCACCAGCAGCCCCCCCCCACGGACAGGGGGCTTGACTGAAGCTTTCTTT CTSSPPPRTGGLTEAFF
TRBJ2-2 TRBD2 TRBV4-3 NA TGCGCCAGCAGCCAGGAAGCTAGCGGGGCTTACACCGGGGAGCTGTTTTTT CASSQEASGAYTGELFF
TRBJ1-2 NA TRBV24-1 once TGTGCCACCAGTGATTTGGACAGCTATGGCTACACCTTC CATSDLDSYGYTF
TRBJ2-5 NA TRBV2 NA TGTGCCAGCAGGCCGCTCACTGGGTCCAGGGCCCAGTACTTC CASRPLTGSRAQYF
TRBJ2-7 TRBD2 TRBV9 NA TGTGCCAGCAGCCCGAACAGCGGGGGCTTCGGGGAGCAGTACTTC CASSPNSGGFGEQYF
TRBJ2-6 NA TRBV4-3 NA TGCGCCAGCAGCCCGAAGGGAGTGGCCTCTGGGGCCAACGTCCTGACTTTC CASSPKGVASGANVLTF
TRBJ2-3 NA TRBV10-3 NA TGTGCCATCAGTGAGTCTAATAGAGATACGCAGTATTTT CAISESNRDTQYF
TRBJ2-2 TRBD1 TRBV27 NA TGTGCCAGCAGCGAGGGGGCAGCCGGGGAGCTGTTTTTT CASSEGAAGELFF
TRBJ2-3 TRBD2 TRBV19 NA TGTGCCAGTAGCCCTCAGGCTAGCGGGCCTATCACAGATACGCAGTATTTT CASSPQASGPITDTQYF
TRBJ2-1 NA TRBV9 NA TGTGCCAGCAGTCTTAATGGGAGGCCGGACGGTGAGCAGTTCTTC CASSLNGRPDGEQFF
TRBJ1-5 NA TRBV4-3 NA TGCGCCAGCAGCCGGGGTTGGGGCAATAGCAATCAGCCCCAGCATTTT CASSRGWGNSNQPQHF
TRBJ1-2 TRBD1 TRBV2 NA TGTGCCAGCAGCGCCCGGGACAGGGTATGGAGAGGCTACACCTTC CASSARDRVWRGYTF
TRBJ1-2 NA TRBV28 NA TGTGCCAGCAGTCCCAACGAGGTGGGTGGCTACACCTTC CASSPNEVGGYTF
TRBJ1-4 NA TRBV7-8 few TGTGCCAGCAGCTTGGGGCTCCTCGAAAAACTGTTTTTT CASSLGLLEKLFF
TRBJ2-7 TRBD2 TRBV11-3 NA TGTGCCAGCAGCTTAGTTACTAGCGGGATACAGTACTTC CASSLVTSGIQYF
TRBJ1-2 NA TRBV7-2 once TGTGCCAGCAGCTTAGCCATAAAACAGGGAAACTATGGCTACACCTTC CASSLAIKQGNYGYTF
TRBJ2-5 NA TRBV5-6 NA TGTGCCAGCAGCTTGGGCAGGAAAGAGACCCAGTACTTC CASSLGRKETQYF
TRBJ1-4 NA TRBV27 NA TGTGCCAGCAGTTTACGGAGAGCAGAAAAACTGTTTTTT CASSLRRAEKLFF
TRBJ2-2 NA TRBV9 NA TGTGCCAGCAGCCTCTTGGGCCATCAGGTATCGAACACCGGGGAGCTGTTTTTT CASSLLGHQVSNTGELFF
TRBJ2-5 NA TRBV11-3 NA TGTGCCAGCAGCTTAAGGGGGGAGACCCAGTACTTC CASSLRGETQYF
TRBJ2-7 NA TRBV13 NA TGTGCCAGCAGCTTCTTCTCCTACGAGCAGTACTTC CASSFFSYEQYF
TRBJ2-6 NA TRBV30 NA TGTGCCCGGGTGAGGGGGACGTCCTCTGGGGCCAACGTCCTGACTTTC CARVRGTSSGANVLTF
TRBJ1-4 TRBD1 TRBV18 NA TGTGCCAGCTCATCGAATAGACAGGGGAGATCAACTAATGAAAAACTGTTTTTT CASSSNRQGRSTNEKLFF
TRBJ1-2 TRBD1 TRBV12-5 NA TGTGCTAGTGCCCCGGGACAGGGAGTGTTTGGCTACACCTTC CASAPGQGVFGYTF
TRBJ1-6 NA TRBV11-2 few TGTGCCAGCAGCAAAACAGGGAACAATAATTCACCCCTCCACTTT CASSKTGNNNSPLHF